These T cell receptor beta chains were read from a single sample in a study of OX40 agonist ivuxolimab in advanced cancers. Using immunoSEQ multiplex PCR, the repertoire was profiled, and TCRdb retains in-frame clones only, with some absent. The table includes tens of thousands of clones, 92% detected once. Sequenced material: CD4+ or CD8+ T cells sorted from blood, taken in a trial of the OX40 agonist ivuxolimab. The receptors stem from an adult with an advanced solid tumor such as melanoma, head and neck, liver or kidney cancer. The CDR3 runs from the conserved cysteine through the conserved F or W. A clone size is listed for some rows: how often the clone was seen (once, few, many), or a class if it is expanded.

>-|TRBV6-6|TRBJ2-7
CASSYGDSSYEQYF
>-|TRBV7-9|TRBJ1-2
CASSLNLNYGYTF
>-|TRBV5-1|TRBJ2-1
CASTSGGADYNEQFF
>-|TRBV6-6|TRBJ2-1
CASSYSGERAYNEQFF
>-|TRBV5-1|TRBJ2-1
CASSQGLAGGNEQFF
>-|TRBV11-2|TRBJ2-7
CASSPAVLSEQYF
>once|TRBV6-5|TRBJ2-1
CASSPRSANEQFF
>-|TRBV7-6|TRBJ2-7
CASSLGTADEEQYF
>-|TRBV13|TRBJ2-5
CASSYGAEKETQYF
>-|TRBV27|TRBJ1-2
CASSASTGEVNYGYTF
>-|TRBV4-2|TRBJ1-5
CASSQGRAGNQPQHF
>few|TRBV19|TRBJ1-6
CASSIGGTDNSPLHF
>-|TRBV5-6|TRBJ2-3
CASSSAGVADTQYF
>-|TRBV9|TRBJ2-7
CASSVVGGGIYEQYF
>-|TRBV7-9|TRBJ2-3
CASSLFWRVDRGRTDTQYF
>-|TRBV10-3|TRBJ2-7
CAISGSPSSGGYEQYF
>-|TRBV9|TRBJ1-1
CASSVSPSNRDSVNTEAFF
>-|TRBV9|TRBJ2-5
CASSLYQGAGETQYF
>-|TRBV4-3|TRBJ1-1
CASSQVLSGQGARTEAFF
>-|TRBV7-8|TRBJ1-5
CASSLKLGDQPQHF
>once|TRBV5-1|TRBJ2-7
CASSLGPGAYEQYF
>-|TRBV27|TRBJ2-7
CASSLGGGYYEQYF
>-|TRBV13|TRBJ2-1
CASSSRGAYNEQFF
>few|TRBV5-1|TRBJ1-1
CASSPYRVNTEAFF
>once|TRBV10-2|TRBJ1-1
CATSAGRWTEAFF
>once|TRBV9|TRBJ2-7
CASSVAPEGLAGPSLYEQYF
>once|TRBV12-5|TRBJ2-7
CASGLPPYEQYF